The entry below gives a single T cell receptor beta chain sequence along with its context. This specimen belongs to a study of blood T cell repertoires in COVID-19. Study background: Specimens from acute and convalescent COVID-19 originated in the United States, Italy and Spain.

Measured with immunoSEQ multiplex PCR; TCRdb has only the in-frame clones, and not every one. The data contain 150,000 to 200,000 clones, 92% of them seen just once; the ten biggest clones take up approximately 4.9%. Recruited during active infection, patients (from Seattle) were subsequently followed longitudinally. Losses at the gene ends were 5 bases for V and 11 bases for J; bases not matched to a gene: 8. The CDR3 consists of 12 residues. Germline-derived CDR1 and CDR2 are GTSNPN and SVGIG (reference sequence). The genes are TRBV30 and TRBJ2-7; 11 nucleotides match TRBD1. The sequenced sample was peripheral blood. The sequence came from a man younger than 45 with COVID-19, enrolled during active disease. The CDR3 nucleotides read TGTGCCTGGGGGCCGGGACAGGGGGTGGAGTACTTC. Its translation: CAWGPGQGVEYF.